A single sample gave rise to the 19 T cell receptor beta chains below, sequenced in a study of prognosis after radiotherapy for stage I lung cancer. Two-round multiplex PCR, the amplification method, yielded TCR beta CDR3 from genomic DNA. The first round of PCR was done with primers that matched each TRBV and TRBJ gene. TCRdb processed the multiplex PCR reads anew with MiXCR; each CDR3 protein has one entry. The sample includes fewer than 35,000 distinct CDR3 sequences, about 43% of them seen just once. The sample in question was PBMCs, obtained before or after stereotactic body radiation therapy (not recorded which). These receptors were collected from a donor of 50 years or more with non-small cell lung cancer.

The chain recombines TRBV5-1 with TRBJ2-2, with 7 positions matching TRBD1. Trimming cost V 8 bases and J 7 bases; bases outside gene matches: 17. This CDR3 has 16 residues. Germline CDR1 is SGHRS and CDR2 is YFSETQ. As DNA, the CDR3 is TGCGCCAGAACCCCACGCCCAGTGAGGGGGCACGGGGAGCTGTTTTTT. Its translation: CARTPRPVRGHGELFF.

V and J are TRBV7-9 and TRBJ2-1; D possibly matches TRBD1 or TRBD2 (5 bases each). There are 15 residues in the CDR3. The germline V gene has CDR1 SEHNR and CDR2 FQNEAQ (reference sequence). Deletions cut 3 bases from V and 4 bases from J, with 13 bases between. CDR3 residues: CASSFVWGSYNEQFF. As DNA, the CDR3 is TGTGCCAGCAGCTTCGTTTGGGGGAGTTACAATGAGCAGTTCTTC.

This clonotype was seen just once. The chain has TRBV2 and TRBJ2-5, with D tentatively TRBD2 (6 bases). This CDR3 contains 14 residues. From germline, CDR1 is SNHLY and CDR2 FYNNEI. V shed 5 bases and J shed 5 bases, with 15 bases lying between them. CDR3 in amino acids: CASSSRLDSETQYF. CDR3 DNA sequence: TGTGCCAGCAGTTCGCGACTAGATTCCGAGACCCAGTACTTC.

This clonotype was found a few times. V and J are TRBV12-5 and TRBJ2-5, with D hard to call. The CDR3 is 11 residues long. Trimming took off 2 bases at V and 7 bases at J, with 5 bases between the two ends. Germline V lookup: CDR1 LGHNT, CDR2 FRNRAP. The CDR3 loop is CASGLPRTQYF. As DNA, the CDR3 is TGTGCTAGTGGTTTGCCTAGGACCCAGTACTTC.

The chain recombines TRBV6-5 with TRBJ2-1; 10 bases are a match to TRBD2. V was pared by 4 bases and J by 9 bases, with 12 bases of the junction left unmatched. Germline V gene sequence: CDR1 MNHEY, CDR2 SVGAGI. This CDR3 is 16 amino acids long. CDR3 sequence reads: CASSLGLAGVRIEQFF. The CDR3 DNA follows: TGTGCCAGCAGTTTGGGGCTAGCGGGAGTTCGTATTGAGCAGTTCTTC.

This chain links TRBV15 with TRBJ2-3, with TRBD1 as a possible D gene (6 bases). Looked up from germline, CDR1 is LNHNV and CDR2 is YYDKDF (reference sequence). The length of the CDR3 is 14 residues. V lost 3 bases and J 0 bases, leaving 7 bases between the germline ends. This CDR3 is CATSRTGSTDTQYF. Here the CDR3 DNA reads TGTGCCACCAGCAGGACAGGTAGCACAGATACGCAGTATTTT.

Details on this clonotype: Since a far larger clone is one base different, this is likely a read error. This rearrangement joins TRBV6-4 to TRBJ2-7; D call uncertain. V shed 3 bases and J shed 4 bases, with 7 bases lying between them. CDR1 is MRHNA and CDR2 is SNTAGT in the germline V gene. This CDR3 region has 12 residues. CDR3 sequence (DNA): TGTGCCAGCAGTGAATACTGGTACGAGCAGTACTTC. Protein product: CASSEYWYEQYF.

Many counts were recorded for this clonotype. The V gene is TRBV24-1, the J gene TRBJ1-2, with no clear D. Germline V lookup: CDR1 KGHDR, CDR2 SFDVKD. The CDR3 has 14 residues. The ends were cut back, 3 bases at V and 3 bases at J, with 10 bases in the middle. The CDR3 nucleotides are TGTGCCACCAGTGATCCTCCTGCCGACTATGGCTACACCTTC. Encoded protein: CATSDPPADYGYTF.

A remark on this clonotype: A read error is the likely source, as a far larger clone sits one nucleotide away. The chain has TRBV6-8 and TRBJ1-5; a possible D gene is TRBD1 (6 bases). The CDR3 consists of 16 residues. Germline V gives CDR1 MNHGY, CDR2 SAAAGT. V was shortened by 6 bases and J by 3 bases, with 18 bases between the two germline ends. The CDR3, as DNA: TGTGCCAGCAGCACCCAGGGGTCGGCCAACAATCAGCCCCAGCATTTT. It codes for CASSTQGSANNQPQHF.

This clonotype appeared once. This likely traces to a read error, being one base from a far larger clone. The chain has TRBV6-2 or TRBV6-3 and TRBJ2-3; D is perhaps TRBD2 (5 bases). The CDR3 spans 15 residues. V lost 5 bases and J 2 bases, leaving 14 bases between the germline ends. Germline V gene sequence: CDR1 MNHEY, CDR2 SVGEGT. The CDR3 is CASSTGLTITDTQYF. CDR3 nucleotide sequence: TGTGCCAGCAGTACTGGACTGACTATCACAGATACGCAGTATTTT.

This clonotype showed up just a few times. This may stem from a read error, because a much larger clone lies one nucleotide away. The chain employs TRBV5-1 and TRBJ1-4; 10 bases are shared with TRBD1. This CDR3 region has 15 residues. Germline CDR1 reads SGHRS; CDR2 reads YFSETQ. J gave up 3 bases and V 7 bases, and 6 bases lay outside the gene matches. In nucleotides, the CDR3 is TGCGCCAGCTGCACGGGACAGGGGTCTAATGAAAAACTGTTTTTT. As protein: CASCTGQGSNEKLFF.

V usage is TRBV7-2 and J usage is TRBJ2-7, with a tentative D call TRBD2 (5 bases). Germline CDR1 is SGHTA and CDR2 is FQGNSA. The CDR3 has 13 residues. V was clipped by 3 bases and J by 3 bases, with 9 bases between them. The CDR3 protein is CASSFGVGYEQYF. In DNA, the CDR3 is TGTGCCAGCAGCTTCGGGGTAGGCTACGAGCAGTACTTC. The complete variable domain, with remaining parts taken from reference TRBV7-2 and TRBJ2-7, reads GAGVSQSPSNKVTEKGKDVELRCDPISGHTALYWYRQSLGQGLEFLIYFQGNSAPDKSGLPSDRFSAERTGGSVSTLTIQRTQQEDSAVYLCASSFGVGYEQYFGPGTRLTVT.

At least ten counts were recorded for this clonotype. The chain combines TRBV28 with TRBJ2-3; D gene unclear. The CDR3 spans 15 residues. Germline CDR1 is MDHEN and CDR2 is SYDVKM. Trimming took off 4 bases at V and 0 bases at J, with 11 bases between the two ends. The CDR3 DNA follows: TGTGCCAGCAGTTCAAGAGGATCTAGCACAGATACGCAGTATTTT. This gives the protein CASSSRGSSTDTQYF.

Worth noting for this clonotype: Germline is not matched at one junction end, which may reflect a read error. The chain is built from TRBV7-2 and TRBJ2-3; 7 bases are shared with TRBD2. Germline CDR1 reads SGHTA; CDR2 reads FQGNSA. CDR3 size: 16 residues. CDR3 residues: CASSLGVEGGADTKYF. The CDR3 nucleotides are TGTGCCAGCAGCTTAGGTGTTGAGGGAGGGGCAGATACGAAGTATTTT.

With respect to this clonotype: One end of the junction varies from germline; a read error may be responsible. CDR3 region: CASRAATGWNTDTQYF. CDR3 nucleotides: TGTGCCAGCAGGGCAGCCACAGGGTGGAACACAGATACTCAGTATTTT. The chain recombines TRBV6-1 with TRBJ2-3, with a possible D match to TRBD1 (6 bases). This CDR3 spans 16 amino acids. The V gene's germline CDR1 is MNHNS and CDR2 SASEGT.

This clonotype appeared once. One junction end does not reproduce the germline sequence, and a read error may be involved. The V call is TRBV11-3, the J call TRBJ1-1; D gene uncertain. Germline V gene data show CDR1 as SGHNT and CDR2 as YENEEA. CDR3 length: 13 amino acids. This chain's CDR3 is CASSFSPSTESFF. In DNA, the CDR3 is TGCGCCAGCAGCTTCTCTCCCAGTACTGAATCTTTCTTT.

A note on this clonotype: A far more abundant clone sits one base away, making this likely a read error. V is TRBV6-4 and J is TRBJ2-3, with TRBD2 matching over 7 bases. Germline V gene data show CDR1 as MRHNA and CDR2 as SNTAGT. This CDR3 is 14 amino acids long. V was pared by 6 bases and J by 7 bases, with 10 bases of the junction left unmatched. The CDR3 protein is CASSRLAESNTQYF. The CDR3 region has the DNA TGTGCCAGCAGCCGCCTAGCGGAGTCTAATACGCAGTATTTT.

Notes on this clonotype: This clone may be a read error of a much larger clone one base away. J is TRBJ2-1 and V is TRBV19; either TRBD1 or TRBD2 may fit D (5 bases each). CDR1 and CDR2 (germline): LNHDA, SQIVND (reference sequence). The CDR3 contains 13 residues. Trimming pared 3 bases from V and 15 bases from J, leaving 18 bases between. The CDR3 DNA reads TGTGCCAGTAGTATTGGGGATTGGGGGTGCCCGTTCTTC. Its translation: CASSIGDWGCPFF.

The chain uses TRBV28 and TRBJ2-1; 8 positions match TRBD2. Unmatched junction bases numbered 5, after V lost 5 bases and J lost 8 bases. Germline-derived CDR1 and CDR2 are MDHEN and SYDVKM. The CDR3 length is 13 residues. The CDR3, as DNA: TGTGCCAGCAGTCCGGGGGGGATCGATGAGCAGTTCTTC. Protein sequence: CASSPGGIDEQFF. Combining the CDR3 with reference TRBV28 and TRBJ2-1 gives the whole variable domain DVKVTQSSRYLVKRTGEKVFLECVQDMDHENMFWYRQDPGLGLRLIYFSYDVKMKEKGDIPEGYSVSREKKERFSLILESASTNQTSMYLCASSPGGIDEQFFGPGTRLTVL.